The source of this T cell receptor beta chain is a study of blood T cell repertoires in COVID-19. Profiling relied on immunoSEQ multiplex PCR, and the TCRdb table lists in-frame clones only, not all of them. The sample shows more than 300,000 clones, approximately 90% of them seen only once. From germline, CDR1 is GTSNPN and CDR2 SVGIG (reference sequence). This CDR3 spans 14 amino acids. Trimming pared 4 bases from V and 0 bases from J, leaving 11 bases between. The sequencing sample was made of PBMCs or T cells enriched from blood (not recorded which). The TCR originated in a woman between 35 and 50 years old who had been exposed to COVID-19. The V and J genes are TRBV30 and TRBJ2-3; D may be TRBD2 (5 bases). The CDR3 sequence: CAWKSGFSTDTQYF. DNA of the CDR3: TGTGCCTGGAAATCGGGGTTTAGCACAGATACGCAGTATTTT.